The rows below give T cell receptor beta chains drawn from one sample of a study of CD8 T cells in Susac syndrome. One entry per CDR3 protein, called by TCRdb with MiXCR from the immunoSEQ multiplex PCR reads. The repertoire consists of 240,000 or so distinct CDR3 sequences, with 96% occurring once and the leading ten covering under 0.12%. Material: CD4+ T cells from PBMCs. These receptors all stem from a human donor with Susac syndrome. Both conserved end residues are part of each CDR3. The order of the fields is CDR3 length, D gene, V gene, clone size, J gene, CDR3 DNA, CDR3 protein. A D gene is named only where the DNA matches it firmly. Clone size is shown for a subset of rows, as once, few, many or a class of expanded clone.

13	NA	TRBV21-1	NA	TRBJ2-7	TGTGCCAGCAGCAAACCCCCCTCCTACGAGCAGTACTTC	CASSKPPSYEQYF
12	NA	TRBV20-1	NA	TRBJ2-1	TGCAGTGCTAGAGCATACAGTGGCGAGCAGTTCTTC	CSARAYSGEQFF
16	TRBD2	TRBV4-1	NA	TRBJ2-5	TGCGCCAGCAGCCCCCGGGTAGCGGGAGTCGAAGAGACCCAGTACTTC	CASSPRVAGVEETQYF
18	TRBD2	TRBV25-1	NA	TRBJ2-5	TGTGCCAGCAGTGGCTGGACTAGCGGGAGTGTGAGGGAAGAGACCCAGTACTTC	CASSGWTSGSVREETQYF
16	TRBD1	TRBV20-1	NA	TRBJ1-1	TGCAGTGCTAGAGATCTCGGCGAGACAGGGCGAACTGAAGCTTTCTTT	CSARDLGETGRTEAFF
14	NA	TRBV7-2	NA	TRBJ2-1	TGTGCCAGCAGACTTTGGAGGGAGTACAATGAGCAGTTCTTC	CASRLWREYNEQFF
16	NA	TRBV5-6	NA	TRBJ1-1	TGTGCCAGCAGCTTTCGGGGGGGCTCTGGGAACACTGAAGCTTTCTTT	CASSFRGGSGNTEAFF
16	NA	TRBV28	once	TRBJ2-1	TGTGCCAGCCAAGGGGCAGTCGGGGGATCCTACAATGAGCAGTTCTTC	CASQGAVGGSYNEQFF
13	NA	TRBV20-1	NA	TRBJ2-4	TGCAGTGCTATCCCGGGAAGAGAAAACATTCAGTACTTC	CSAIPGRENIQYF
12	TRBD1	TRBV20-1	NA	TRBJ2-1	TGCAGTGCTCGGACAGGGGACCATGAGCAGTTCTTC	CSARTGDHEQFF
13	TRBD1	TRBV20-1	NA	TRBJ1-4	TGCAGTGCTAGCGACAGGGTTGGGGAAAAACTGTTTTTT	CSASDRVGEKLFF
15	NA	TRBV11-2	NA	TRBJ2-7	TGTGCCAGCAGAGCACCCGGCGGGTCGAGCTACGAGCAGTACTTC	CASRAPGGSSYEQYF
14	TRBD2	TRBV3-1	NA	TRBJ2-5	TGTGCCAGCAGCCAAGACCCCTTGACTAGCGGGGCCTACTTC	CASSQDPLTSGAYF
11	NA	TRBV27	NA	TRBJ2-5	TGTGCCAGCCAATCCAAAGAGACCCAGTACTTC	CASQSKETQYF
15	TRBD1	TRBV7-8	NA	TRBJ1-2	TGTGCCAGCAGCCCCCCCGATCGACAGGGCTCTGGCTACACCTTC	CASSPPDRQGSGYTF
12	TRBD2	TRBV6-6	NA	TRBJ2-7	TGTGCCAGCTCCCCGGGAGGGATCGAGCAGTACTTC	CASSPGGIEQYF
14	NA	TRBV19	NA	TRBJ2-1	TGTGCCAGTAGTATTGATCGGGAGCGGGATGAGCAGTTCTTC	CASSIDRERDEQFF
16	TRBD1	TRBV2	NA	TRBJ2-3	TGTGCCAGCAATCGACTTTCCGGGACAGGGGTTGATACGCAGTATTTT	CASNRLSGTGVDTQYF
13	NA	TRBV30	NA	TRBJ1-1	TGTGCCTGGAGCCGAACAGGGTTCGTTGAAGCTTTCTTT	CAWSRTGFVEAFF
11	TRBD1	TRBV11-2	NA	TRBJ2-7	TGTGCCAGCAGCAGGACAGGGGGAAGATACTTC	CASSRTGGRYF
13	NA	TRBV29-1	NA	TRBJ1-5	TGCAGCGTTGAAGATCAGGGTTATCAGCCCCAGCATTTT	CSVEDQGYQPQHF
14	NA	TRBV9	NA	TRBJ2-5	TGTGCCAGCAGCCTCGGATGGGGTGAAGAGACCCAGTACTTC	CASSLGWGEETQYF
15	TRBD2	TRBV9	NA	TRBJ2-7	TGTGCCAGCAGCCGGGGACTAGCGGGAGAGTACGAGCAGTACTTC	CASSRGLAGEYEQYF
13	NA	TRBV3-1	NA	TRBJ2-7	TGTGCCAGCAGCCTCTGGATTTCCTACGAGCAGTACTTC	CASSLWISYEQYF
13	TRBD1	TRBV30	once	TRBJ1-5	TGTGCCTGGAACACGGACAGGCCTGAGCCCCAGCATTTT	CAWNTDRPEPQHF
14	TRBD2	TRBV20-1	NA	TRBJ2-5	TGCAGTGCTAGGCTCGGGACTAGCAAAGAGACCCAGTACTTC	CSARLGTSKETQYF
14	NA	TRBV7-9	NA	TRBJ1-1	TGTGCCAGCAGCTTGGAGGTCACGAACACTGAAGCTTTCTTT	CASSLEVTNTEAFF
16	NA	TRBV10-2	NA	TRBJ2-7	TGCGCCAGCAGCGATACCCGGAGGTACCCCTTCGGCGAGCAGTACTTC	CASSDTRRYPFGEQYF
15	NA	TRBV18	NA	TRBJ2-4	TGTGCCAGCTCACCACCGTCGGGTGGGAAAAACATTCAGTACTTC	CASSPPSGGKNIQYF
13	TRBD1	TRBV11-2	NA	TRBJ1-2	TGTGCCAGCAGCTTAGCAGGGGGCGATGGCTACACCTTC	CASSLAGGDGYTF
15	TRBD1	TRBV5-1	NA	TRBJ2-1	TGCGCCAGCAGCTTGGACAGGGGGTTATACAATGAGCAGTTCTTC	CASSLDRGLYNEQFF
15	NA	TRBV6-5	NA	TRBJ1-1	TGTGCCAGCAGTTACTCTGGTGCCCGGGGGGCTGAAGCTTTCTTT	CASSYSGARGAEAFF
12	TRBD2	TRBV29-1	NA	TRBJ2-1	TGCAGCGTCGGGACTAGCGGCAATGAGCAGTTCTTC	CSVGTSGNEQFF
14	TRBD1	TRBV5-4	NA	TRBJ2-1	TGTGCCAGCAGCTTCCAGGGGGCAGGGAATGAGCAGTTCTTC	CASSFQGAGNEQFF
13	NA	TRBV29-1	NA	TRBJ1-1	TGCAGCGTTGGCAGACGGATTAACACTGAAGCTTTCTTT	CSVGRRINTEAFF
14	NA	TRBV7-3	NA	TRBJ2-2	TGTGCCAGCAGCTTAAATCGGGAGACCGGGGAGCTGTTTTTT	CASSLNRETGELFF
12	NA	TRBV5-1	NA	TRBJ2-1	TGCGCCAGCAGCTATGGGACTGAGTGGCAGTTCTTC	CASSYGTEWQFF
16	TRBD1	TRBV25-1	NA	TRBJ2-3	TGTGCCAGCAGTGATGGGGGACAGGTCCGCGGAGATACGCAGTATTTT	CASSDGGQVRGDTQYF
14	TRBD1	TRBV4-1	NA	TRBJ2-1	TGCGCCAGCAGCCAAGGAGAACAGGGGCTGGAGCAGTTCTTC	CASSQGEQGLEQFF
15	TRBD1	TRBV4-2	NA	TRBJ2-3	TGTGCCAGCAGCCAAGACCCGACAGGGGCAGATACGCAGTATTTT	CASSQDPTGADTQYF
13	NA	TRBV7-2	NA	TRBJ2-5	TGTGCCAGCAGCTTAGTGACTAAAGAGACCCAGTACTTC	CASSLVTKETQYF
15	TRBD2	TRBV5-6	once	TRBJ2-7	TGTGCCAGCAGCCCTGTTGGGCGGGGGTCCTACGAGCAGTACTTC	CASSPVGRGSYEQYF
10	NA	TRBV29-1	NA	TRBJ1-1	TGCAGCGTTAAAACGGCTGAAGCTTTCTTT	CSVKTAEAFF
12	NA	TRBV3-1	NA	TRBJ2-7	TGTGCCAGCAGCCAAGAGGGACACCTCACACTTTTC	CASSQEGHLTLF
13	NA	TRBV5-6	NA	TRBJ2-7	TGTGCCAGCGACCAGGGGCGGGGCTCCGAGCAGTACTTC	CASDQGRGSEQYF